These 6 T cell receptor beta chains were sequenced from one sample in a study of T cells in women clearing cervical HPV infection. TCRdb keeps only in-frame clones here, not all; method: immunoSEQ multiplex PCR. The table gives about 12,000 clones; the top ten clones make up roughly 9.4% of it. The specimen was blood buffy coat. The receptors were sampled from a woman between 18 and 70 years old with a cervical HPV16 infection that either progressed to CIN3+ or cleared (not recorded which).

A word on this clone: The missing CDR3 end, 3 residues past where the read stops, is filled in from the germline J gene. The J gene is TRBJ2-2, the V gene TRBV5-4, with 8 bases lining up with TRBD1. J was trimmed by 3 bases and V by 3 bases; bases with no gene match: 4. CDR3 length: 15 residues. Germline CDR1 and CDR2: SGHNT and YYREEE (reference sequence). CDR3 region: CASSSDRDDTGELFF. The part of the CDR3 DNA that was read is TGTGCCAGCAGCTCGGACAGGGATGACACCGGGGAG. The variable domain in full, with the rest retrieved from reference TRBV5-4 and TRBJ2-2, is ETGVTQSPTHLIKTRGQQVTLRCSSQSGHNTVSWYQQALGQGPQFIFQYYREEENGRGNFPPRFSGLQFPNYSSELNVNALELDDSALYLCASSSDRDDTGELFFGEGSRLTVL.

About this clone itself: The CDR3 extends 3 residues past the end of the read, so its final part is completed from the germline J gene. V gene TRBV7-6 combines with J gene TRBJ2-7, with 8 bases lining up with TRBD2. Trimming at V came to 0 bases and at J to 2 bases, leaving 6 bases not matched to a gene. Germline CDR1 and CDR2: SGHVS and FNYEAQ. CDR3 size: 16 residues. Here the CDR3 reads CASSLALTSETYEQYF. The part of the CDR3 DNA that was read is TGTGCCAGCAGCTTAGCATTGACTAGCGAGACCTACGAG.

About this clone itself: The CDR3 extends 3 residues past the end of the read, so its final part is completed from the germline J gene. The rearrangement joins TRBV7-2 to TRBJ2-7, with no clear D. This CDR3 contains 13 residues. Trimming took 1 base from V and 2 from J, leaving 6 bases between them. CDR1 SGHTA and CDR2 FQGNSA come from the germline V gene. Incomplete CDR3 DNA: TGTGCCAGCAGCTTAGGGCCTCCCTACGAG. Its protein is CASSLGPPYE. The whole CDR3 protein reads CASSLGPPYEQYF.

To note about this clone: Read sequence stops 3 residues before the CDR3 end, and the germline J gene provides the missing end. The V and J genes are TRBV20-1 and TRBJ2-1; 10 bases fit TRBD2. The ends lost 7 bases at V and 4 bases at J; junction bases unmatched: 19. In germline, CDR1 is DFQATT, CDR2 SNEGSKA (reference sequence). The CDR3 runs to 18 residues. This chain's CDR3 is CSVLQGSRAGGLYNEQFF. Incomplete CDR3 DNA: TGCAGTGTCTTACAGGGGAGTCGAGCGGGGGGGCTTTACAATGAG.

A word on this clone: The read finishes 3 residues shy of the CDR3 end, and the germline J gene is used to complete it. This chain connects TRBV19 to TRBJ2-3, with 14 positions matching TRBD2. The CDR3 is 15 residues long. Germline CDR1 and CDR2: LNHDA and SQIVND (reference sequence). This CDR3 is CASSITGLAGETQYF. The part of the CDR3 DNA that was read is TGTGCCAGTAGTATAACGGGACTAGCGGGGGAGACG.

Concerning this clone: The read comes to an end 3 residues before the CDR3 does, leaving the germline J gene to fill in the end. The gene calls are TRBV29-1 and TRBJ2-4, with a weak D call TRBD2 (5 bases). This CDR3 comprises 16 residues. Germline V lookup: CDR1 SQVTM, CDR2 ANQGSEA. The CDR3 is CSVEGGPKLLNYGQYF. The sequenced part of the CDR3 DNA is TGCAGCGTTGAAGGCGGGCCGAAACTCCTTAACTATGGT.